This T cell receptor (beta chain) comes out of a study of human T cells and chemical hapten exposure. This clonotype was seen ten or more times. Documented time point: patch test 1, 2 weeks after DPC sensitization. Treatment specified: therapeutic diphenylcyclopropenone sensitization with weekly scalp DPC. It was from unfractionated whole blood that total RNA was extracted. Using its own MiXCR run on the RACE reads, TCRdb lists one record per CDR3 protein. The sample includes around 100,000 distinct CDR3 sequences, approximately 11% of them seen just once. Germline V lookup: CDR1 SGHRS, CDR2 YFSETQ. V dropped 0 bases and J dropped 10 bases, with 14 bases sitting between them. The CDR3 runs to 14 residues.

The chain joins TRBV5-1 to TRBJ2-1; D is ambiguous. Specimen: whole blood, collected in connection with sensitization to the hapten diphenylcyclopropenone (DPC). The receptor's source is a woman aged 40 to 55 with alopecia areata. Some clones in this sample may be carry-over from other donors' samples. The CDR3 DNA reads as TGCGCCAGCAGCTTGGGAGATAAGTGGGCCGAGCAGTTCTTC. Encoded protein: CASSLGDKWAEQFF.